This T cell receptor beta chain was recorded in a study of blood T cell repertoires in COVID-19 (dated by TCRdb to 2020 to 2021). At the level of the whole study: Samples from collaborators originated in the United States, Italy and Spain and spanned both the acute and convalescent phases of COVID-19. The prospective study material was composed of cDNA or gDNA derived from T cells, B-cell-depleted T cells, or PBMCs. Deeply sampled blood TCRbeta repertoires from subjects exposed to, actively infected with, or recovered from COVID-19 were included in the dataset. A freely available public database, intended as a resource for researchers studying the immune response to SARS-CoV-2, is where the repertoires were released. The samples were drawn from two sources: the first 160 participants of the ongoing ImmuneRACE study, and 1,200 or so subjects contributed by 6 global collaborators. The sample metadata nearly always contained a de-identified subject ID, COVID-19 status, age in years and sex. HLA class I and class II types, where available, came from metadata supplied by the sample provider rather than from assay-based typing.

Clipping removes 5 bases from V and 5 bases from J, with 12 as the unmatched junction base count. The germline V gene gives CDR1 as SGHVS and CDR2 as FQNEAQ. The CDR3 runs 16 residues from the cysteine to the phenylalanine. The retained sequence is limited to the CDR3, 48 bases, with the frame set at the first base. General findings and caveats noted by the study authors: Clinical and demographic metadata were provided uncurated, with the amount varying by source and participant.

Each collaborating institution followed its own protocols to collect whole blood in K2EDTA tubes. For TCRbeta analysis, collaborators shipped samples in one of three forms: frozen whole blood, isolated PBMCs, or DNA extracted from either of those sample types. Of note for this clone: Its specific antigen is unknown. One base away there is no much larger clone; base qualities are not given.

TCRbeta CDR3 regions were amplified from genomic DNA using the immunoSEQ Assay, a bias-controlled multiplex PCR. Turning to the authors' computational methods: The number of nucleated cells in each sample was estimated from the amplification of reference gene primers within the assay. To quantify the absolute abundance of each unique TCRbeta CDR3 rearrangement, sequence reads were collapsed and filtered. For each sample, productive Simpson clonality was calculated by taking the square root of Simpson's diversity index across productive rearrangements. TCRdb took this table from immuneACCESS and kept in-frame rearrangements with V and J called. Such tables lack part of the clones; where checked against another copy, unresolved V genes explain under half of the gap, and the rest is unexplained. The V and J calls and clone size are taken from that table; D and trimming were inferred from the DNA. Counted in this sample were 55,000 to 75,000 clones; around 90% of them appeared once. The ten biggest clones cover roughly 6.7% of the sample.

The receptor's source is a human donor with active COVID-19. The donor label of this sample is uncertain. The receptor chain draws on TRBV7-8 and TRBJ2-1, with 7 junctional bases fitting TRBD1. Sequenced input: peripheral blood. The nucleotide sequence reads as follows: TGTGCCAGCAGCAGAGGTACAGGGGCCCCCCACAATGAGCAGTTCTTC. This encodes CASSRGTGAPHNEQFF.